This T cell receptor beta chain was sequenced in a study of post-analysis software for immune sequencing data. At the level of the study: The courses of disease that were included comprised relapsing-remitting, secondary progressive and progressive-relapsing multiple sclerosis. Points from the study as a whole: Pronounced co-clustering by F measure was evident among identically batched samples. When patients were compared with controls, about five TRBV segments were more frequent, TRBV5-6, TRBV5-1 and TRBV20-1 among them.

On this clonotype: Its antigen is currently unknown.

Trimming took 1 base from V and 8 from J, leaving 6 bases between them. The V gene's germline CDR1 is LGHNT and CDR2 FRNRAP. This CDR3 has 12 amino acids. Unique molecular identifiers were present in the TCR beta cDNA libraries. From approximately 0.95 to 9.8 million T cells, around 500,000 cDNA molecules were obtained. TCRdb re-called the PCR reads through MiXCR, storing one row per CDR3 protein. The sample carries approximately 730,000 distinct CDR3 sequences, around 45% recorded once. This receptor was obtained from a girl aged 10 to 17 with multiple sclerosis. The sample comprised blood. This sequence joins TRBV12-5 and TRBJ2-1, with D unclear. CDR3 residues: CASGLELYEQFF. The CDR3 DNA is TGTGCTAGTGGTTTGGAATTGTATGAGCAGTTCTTC.